The next 24 T cell receptor beta chains were all read from a single sample in a study of OX40 agonist ivuxolimab in advanced cancers. TCRdb's table, derived via immunoSEQ multiplex PCR, lists solely in-frame clones and lacks some. Of almost 70,000 clones in the sample, 80% were seen once. The sequencing here drew on CD4+ or CD8+ T cells sorted from blood, taken in a trial of the OX40 agonist ivuxolimab. These receptors originate from an adult with an advanced solid tumor such as melanoma, head and neck, liver or kidney cancer.

Written as DNA, the CDR3 is TGCGCCAGCAGCTTGGCCGGACTAAGGGCAGATACGCAGTATTTT. It yields the protein CASSLAGLRADTQYF. This chain joins TRBV5-1 and TRBJ2-3; maybe TRBD2 (6 bases). Trimming removed 0 bases from V and 4 bases from J, with 12 bases in between. The CDR3 has 15 amino acids. Germline assignment: CDR1 SGHRS and CDR2 YFSETQ.

This clone was seen only once. The V gene is TRBV11-3, the J gene TRBJ2-1, with D maybe TRBD2 (6 bases). V lost 4 bases and J lost 3, with 13 bases in between. This CDR3 is 15 amino acids long. Germline loops: CDR1 SGHNT, CDR2 YENEEA. Here the CDR3 reads CASSSVGSGYNEQFF. The CDR3 DNA reads as TGTGCCAGCAGCTCAGTAGGTAGCGGCTACAATGAGCAGTTCTTC.

This clone was detected only a few times. This sequence joins TRBV19 and TRBJ1-5; D unresolved. V lost 7 bases and J 3 bases, leaving 16 bases between the germline ends. This CDR3 is built from 15 residues. CDR1 and CDR2 from the germline V gene are LNHDA and SQIVND (reference sequence). CDR3 residues: CASTPSGVLNQPQHF. The CDR3 nucleotides are TGTGCCAGTACCCCCTCTGGGGTCCTCAATCAGCCCCAGCATTTT.

This clone has only one observation. The rearrangement links TRBV2 to TRBJ2-7; D may be TRBD1 (6 bases). This CDR3 comprises 12 residues. Germline assignment: CDR1 SNHLY and CDR2 FYNNEI. Trimming left V 8 bases short and J 2 bases short, with 10 bases between. CDR3: CASGRTAYEQYF. The DNA of the CDR3 is TGTGCCAGCGGACGGACAGCCTACGAGCAGTACTTC.

V usage is TRBV16 and J usage is TRBJ2-2; tentatively, D is TRBD1 (6 bases). Trimming left V 5 bases short and J 4 bases short, with 14 bases between. The CDR3 loop spans 15 amino acids. The germline V gene encodes CDR1 KGHSY and CDR2 FQNENV. The CDR3 loop is CASSDNRAVTGELFF. CDR3 sequence (DNA): TGTGCCAGCAGCGATAACAGGGCGGTCACCGGGGAGCTGTTTTTT.

The V call is TRBV19, the J call TRBJ2-6, with D possibly matching TRBD2 (6 bases). V was shortened by 7 bases and J by 3 bases, with 16 bases between the two germline ends. Germline CDR1 and CDR2: LNHDA and SQIVND (reference sequence). The CDR3 consists of 16 residues. In nucleotides, the CDR3 is TGTGCCAGTACCCTCGACCTCGGGGGTGGGGCCAACGTCCTGACTTTC. It translates to CASTLDLGGGANVLTF.

The V and J genes are TRBV6-1 and TRBJ1-6; 9 bases match TRBD1. V shed 6 bases, J shed 7 bases, and the junction held 4 bases outside the gene matches. The CDR3 runs to 14 residues. Germline V lookup: CDR1 MNHNS, CDR2 SASEGT. As DNA, the CDR3 is TGTGCCAGCAGCCCCGGACAGGGGAATTCACCCCTCCACTTT. It codes for CASSPGQGNSPLHF.

This clone was recorded a few times. The chain carries TRBV9 and TRBJ1-1, with TRBD1 identical over 7 bases. J gave up 11 bases and V 4 bases, and 11 bases lay outside the gene matches. Germline CDR1 reads SGDLS; CDR2 reads YYNGEE. This CDR3 region has 13 residues. The CDR3 here is CASSPHQTGKAFF. As DNA, the CDR3 is TGTGCCAGCAGCCCTCACCAGACAGGGAAGGCTTTCTTT.

V is TRBV19 and J is TRBJ2-2, with a tentative D call TRBD1 (5 bases). The germline CDR1 and CDR2 sequences are LNHDA and SQIVND (reference sequence). The V end was cut by 7 bases, the J end by 4 bases, with 13 bases between. The CDR3 is 14 amino acids. In DNA form, the CDR3 reads TGTGCCAGTATTTGGCAGGGTGGCACCGGGGAGCTGTTTTTT. It yields the protein CASIWQGGTGELFF.

V usage is TRBV14 and J usage is TRBJ2-3; 7 positions match TRBD1. Germline CDR1 and CDR2: SGHDN and FVKESK. Losses at the gene ends were 3 bases for V and 6 bases for J; bases not matched to a gene: 15. The CDR3 has 17 amino acids. CDR3 sequence (DNA): TGTGCCAGCAGCCACTTCCGGACAGGAATCACGTCCGATACGCAGTATTTT. This sequence encodes CASSHFRTGITSDTQYF.

On this clone: This may come from a read error, since a much larger clone is one base off. The chain joins TRBV7-7 to TRBJ2-7; D is unresolved. This CDR3 is built from 17 residues. The V gene lost 1 base and the J gene lost 3 bases, with 19 bases spanning the gap. Germline CDR1 SSHAT, CDR2 FNYEAQ (reference sequence). The CDR3 DNA reads TGTGCCAGCAGCTTAGTCTATCGGCCTCCCGATTACTACGAGCAGTACTTC. Its protein is CASSLVYRPPDYYEQYF.

This clone was detected a few times. The genes are TRBV11-3 and TRBJ2-3; 9 nucleotides align to TRBD1. This CDR3 is 13 amino acids long. Germline assignment: CDR1 SGHNT and CDR2 YENEEA. The ends lost 5 bases at V and 5 bases at J; junction bases unmatched: 2. The CDR3 protein is CASSPDRGDTQYF. CDR3 nucleotide sequence: TGTGCCAGCAGCCCGGACAGGGGAGATACGCAGTATTTT.

This clone was found a few times. The chain joins TRBV5-1 to TRBJ2-1; 9 nucleotides align to TRBD1. The germline gives CDR1 SGHRS, CDR2 YFSETQ. This CDR3 spans 16 amino acids. V was pared by 3 bases and J by 7 bases, with 11 bases of the junction left unmatched. The CDR3 sequence is CASSSTGTGWGNEQFF. In DNA form, the CDR3 reads TGCGCCAGCAGCTCAACCGGGACAGGGTGGGGGAATGAGCAGTTCTTC.

The V gene is TRBV5-4, the J gene TRBJ2-3; D ambiguous. With 4 bases removed from V and 4 bases from J, the gap between germline ends came to 13 bases. There are 14 residues in the CDR3. Germline lookup yields CDR1 SGHNT and CDR2 YYREEE (reference sequence). The CDR3 is CASSQNPAADTQYF. The CDR3, as DNA: TGTGCCAGCAGCCAGAACCCCGCGGCAGATACGCAGTATTTT.

The count of this clone is one. The chain links TRBV7-9 to TRBJ1-1; 8 bases align to TRBD1. This CDR3 region has 15 residues. The V gene end was trimmed by 2 bases and the J gene end by 0 bases; junction bases not matched to a gene: 2. Germline CDR1 and CDR2: SEHNR and FQNEAQ (reference sequence). The CDR3 nucleotides are TGTGCCAGCAGCTTACAGGGGGCAATGAACACTGAAGCTTTCTTT. Amino acid sequence: CASSLQGAMNTEAFF. The whole variable domain, filled in from reference TRBV7-9 and TRBJ1-1, reads DTGVSQNPRHKITKRGQNVTFRCDPISEHNRLYWYRQTLGQGPEFLTYFQNEAQLEKSRLLSDRFSAERPKGSFSTLEIQRTEQGDSAMYLCASSLQGAMNTEAFFGQGTRLTVV.

This chain uses TRBV11-2 with TRBJ2-7; no firm D call. V was shortened by 0 bases and J by 5 bases, with 11 bases between the two germline ends. Germline V CDR1 and CDR2: SGHAT, FQNNGV. The CDR3 extends over 14 amino acids. DNA for the CDR3: TGTGCCAGCAGCTTAGATCTAAGTTTCGACGAGCAGTACTTC. Residues: CASSLDLSFDEQYF.

The chain has TRBV5-4 and TRBJ2-3; TRBD2 might be the D (7 bases). The CDR3 has 15 residues. Looked up from germline, CDR1 is SGHNT and CDR2 is YYREEE (reference sequence). The V end was cut by 1 base, the J end by 2 bases, with 11 bases between. The CDR3: CASSLLGGATDTQYF. In nucleotides, the CDR3 is TGTGCCAGCAGCTTGTTGGGGGGGGCCACAGATACGCAGTATTTT. Based on the CDR3 plus reference TRBV5-4 and TRBJ2-3, the full variable domain is ETGVTQSPTHLIKTRGQQVTLRCSSQSGHNTVSWYQQALGQGPQFIFQYYREEENGRGNFPPRFSGLQFPNYSSELNVNALELDDSALYLCASSLLGGATDTQYFGPGTRLTVL.

The chain employs TRBV6-6 and TRBJ2-7; D is undetermined. The CDR3 is 10 amino acids. Trimming pared 5 bases from V and 3 bases from J, leaving 2 bases between. Per germline, CDR1 MNHNY and CDR2 SVGAGI (reference sequence). The CDR3 nucleotides are TGTGCCAGCAGTAACTACGAGCAGTACTTC. Its protein is CASSNYEQYF.

The chain carries TRBV6-5 and TRBJ1-2; D is unclear. The CDR3 covers 15 residues. The germline V and J ends were trimmed by 0 bases and 5 bases, with 13 bases remaining between them. The germline V gene has CDR1 MNHEY and CDR2 SVGAGI. CDR3 coding DNA: TGTGCCAGCAGTTACTCGAGATCAGGAGGGTATGGCTACACCTTC. Its translation is CASSYSRSGGYGYTF.

The rearrangement joins TRBV5-1 to TRBJ1-3; D not certain. This CDR3 has 17 amino acids. CDR1 SGHRS and CDR2 YFSETQ come from the germline V gene. V was pared by 1 base and J by 2 bases, with 16 bases between. The CDR3 sequence: CASSLSGNMRTGNTIYF. CDR3 sequence (DNA): TGCGCCAGCAGCTTGAGCGGTAACATGCGGACTGGAAACACCATATATTTT.

This chain connects TRBV23-1 to TRBJ1-4; 7 bases are shared with TRBD1. TRBV23-1 is noted as an ORF with a role that remains uncertain. This CDR3 contains 15 residues. V lost 7 bases, J lost 8 bases, and 13 bases stayed unmatched. The CDR3 DNA sequence: TGCGCCAGCATTCCCTCGACAGGGCGGAAGGAAAAACTGTTTTTT. Amino acids: CASIPSTGRKEKLFF.

This rearrangement joins TRBV13 to TRBJ2-5; D is ambiguous. Trimming shortened V by 0 bases and J by 5 bases, and 10 bases separated the two germline ends. Germline CDR1 PRHDT, CDR2 FYEKMQ (reference sequence). CDR3 size: 14 residues. The CDR3 reads CASSLGSSLETQYF. The DNA for the CDR3 is TGTGCCAGCAGCTTAGGTTCCAGCCTGGAGACCCAGTACTTC. The full variable domain, with the rest looked up from reference TRBV13 and TRBJ2-5, is AAGVIQSPRHLIKEKRETATLKCYPIPRHDTVYWYQQGPGQDPQFLISFYEKMQSDKGSIPDRFSAQQFSDYHSELNMSSLELGDSALYFCASSLGSSLETQYFGPGTRLLVL.

V usage is TRBV2 and J usage is TRBJ2-3, with 8 bases fitting TRBD1. The CDR3 has 15 amino acids. J was trimmed by 3 bases and V by 10 bases; bases with no gene match: 12. Germline-derived CDR1 and CDR2 are SNHLY and FYNNEI. CDR3 protein: CATNPTGGRTDTQYF. For the CDR3, the DNA is TGTGCCACCAACCCAACAGGGGGGAGGACAGATACGCAGTATTTT.

The chain uses TRBV5-1 and TRBJ1-1, with a tentative D call TRBD1 (5 bases). The CDR3 spans 14 residues. Between the trimmed V and J ends, which lost 4 bases and 7 bases, there was a span of 17 bases. Looked up from germline, CDR1 is SGHRS and CDR2 is YFSETQ. This CDR3 is CASSPVGGKGEAFF. The CDR3 nucleotides read TGCGCCAGCAGCCCCGTTGGGGGGAAGGGTGAAGCTTTCTTT.